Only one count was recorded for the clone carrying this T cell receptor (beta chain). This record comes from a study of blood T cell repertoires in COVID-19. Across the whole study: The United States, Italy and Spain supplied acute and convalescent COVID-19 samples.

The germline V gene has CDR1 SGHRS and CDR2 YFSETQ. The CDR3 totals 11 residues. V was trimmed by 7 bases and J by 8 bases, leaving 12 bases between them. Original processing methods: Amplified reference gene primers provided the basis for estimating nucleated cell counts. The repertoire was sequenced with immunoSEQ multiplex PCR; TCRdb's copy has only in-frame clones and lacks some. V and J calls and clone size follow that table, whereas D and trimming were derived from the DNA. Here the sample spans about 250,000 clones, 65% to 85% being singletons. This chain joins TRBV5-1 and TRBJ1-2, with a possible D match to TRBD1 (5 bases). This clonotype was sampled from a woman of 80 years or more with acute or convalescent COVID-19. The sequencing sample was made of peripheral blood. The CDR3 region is CASGEGFGYTF. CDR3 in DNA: TGCGCCAGCGGGGAGGGGTTCGGCTACACCTTC.